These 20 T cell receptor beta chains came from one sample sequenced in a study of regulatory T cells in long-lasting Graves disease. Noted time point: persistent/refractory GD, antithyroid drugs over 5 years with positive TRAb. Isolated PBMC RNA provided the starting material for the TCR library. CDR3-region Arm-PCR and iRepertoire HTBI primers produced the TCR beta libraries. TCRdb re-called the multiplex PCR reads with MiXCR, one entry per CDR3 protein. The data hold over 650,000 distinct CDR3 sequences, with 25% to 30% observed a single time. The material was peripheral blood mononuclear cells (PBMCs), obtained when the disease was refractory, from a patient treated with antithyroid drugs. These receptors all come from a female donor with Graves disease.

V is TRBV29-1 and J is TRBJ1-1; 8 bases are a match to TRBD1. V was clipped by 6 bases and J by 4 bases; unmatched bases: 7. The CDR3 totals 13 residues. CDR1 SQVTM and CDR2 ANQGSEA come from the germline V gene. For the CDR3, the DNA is TGCAGCGTCGCCCAGGGGGCGGGCACTGAAGCTTTCTTT. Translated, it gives CSVAQGAGTEAFF. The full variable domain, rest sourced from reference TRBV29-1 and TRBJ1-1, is SAVISQKPSRDICQRGTSLTIQCQVDSQVTMMFWYRQQPGQSLTLIATANQGSEATYESGFVIDKFPISRPNLTFSTLTVSNMSPEDSSIYLCSVAQGAGTEAFFGQGTRLTVV.

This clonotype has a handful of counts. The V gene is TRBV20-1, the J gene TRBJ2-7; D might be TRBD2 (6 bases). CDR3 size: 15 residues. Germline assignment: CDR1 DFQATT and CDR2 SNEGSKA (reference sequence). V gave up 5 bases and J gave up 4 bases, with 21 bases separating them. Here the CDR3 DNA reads TGCAGTGCTCCACTGGGTCCCGGGAGCGCTTACGAGCAGTACTTC. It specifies CSAPLGPGSAYEQYF.

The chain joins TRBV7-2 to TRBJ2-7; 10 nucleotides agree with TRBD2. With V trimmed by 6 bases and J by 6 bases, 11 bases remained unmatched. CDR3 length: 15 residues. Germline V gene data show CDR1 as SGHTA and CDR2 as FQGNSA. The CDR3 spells CASRPSLAGASEQYF. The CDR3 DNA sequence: TGTGCCAGCAGACCTAGTCTAGCGGGAGCTTCCGAGCAGTACTTC.

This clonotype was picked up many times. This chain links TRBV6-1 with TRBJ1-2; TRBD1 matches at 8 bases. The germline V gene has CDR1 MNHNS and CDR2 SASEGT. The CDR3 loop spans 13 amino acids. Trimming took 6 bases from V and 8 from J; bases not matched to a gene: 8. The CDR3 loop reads CASRDGTGEGYTF. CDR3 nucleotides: TGTGCCAGCAGAGACGGGACAGGAGAAGGCTACACCTTC.

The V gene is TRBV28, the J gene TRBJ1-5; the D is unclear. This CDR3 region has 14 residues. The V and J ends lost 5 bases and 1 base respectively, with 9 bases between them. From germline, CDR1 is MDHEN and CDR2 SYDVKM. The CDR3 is CASSRGRSNQPQHF. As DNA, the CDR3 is TGTGCCAGCAGTCGTGGCAGGAGCAATCAGCCCCAGCATTTT.

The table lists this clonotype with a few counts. The CDR3 sequence: CASSFPDRNTIYF. The CDR3 bases are TGTGCCAGCAGTTTCCCCGACAGAAACACCATATATTTT. This chain connects TRBV12-3 or TRBV12-4 to TRBJ1-3; no reliable D call. This CDR3 contains 13 residues. Trimming shortened V by 3 bases and J by 5 bases, and 8 bases separated the two germline ends.

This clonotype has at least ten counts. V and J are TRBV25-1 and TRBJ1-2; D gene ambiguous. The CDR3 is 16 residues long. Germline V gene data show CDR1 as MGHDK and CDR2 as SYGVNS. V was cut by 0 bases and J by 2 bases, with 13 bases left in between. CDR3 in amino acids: CASSEYVGSTNYGYTF. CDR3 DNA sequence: TGTGCCAGCAGTGAATACGTCGGCAGTACGAACTATGGCTACACCTTC.

Here the CDR3 reads CASGRTGGGPEAFF. CDR3 DNA sequence: TGTGCTAGTGGGCGTACAGGAGGCGGACCTGAAGCTTTCTTT. The V and J genes are TRBV12-5 and TRBJ1-1, with D possibly being TRBD1 (5 bases). The germline V gene encodes CDR1 LGHNT and CDR2 FRNRAP. This CDR3 has 14 residues. V gave up 6 bases and J gave up 6 bases, with 17 bases separating them.

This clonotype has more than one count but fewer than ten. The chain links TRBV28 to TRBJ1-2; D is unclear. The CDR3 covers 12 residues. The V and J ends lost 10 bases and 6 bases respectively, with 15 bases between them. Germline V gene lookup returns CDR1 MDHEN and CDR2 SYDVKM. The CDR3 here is CATRGGPHGYTF. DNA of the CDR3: TGTGCCACCCGAGGAGGACCCCATGGCTACACCTTC.

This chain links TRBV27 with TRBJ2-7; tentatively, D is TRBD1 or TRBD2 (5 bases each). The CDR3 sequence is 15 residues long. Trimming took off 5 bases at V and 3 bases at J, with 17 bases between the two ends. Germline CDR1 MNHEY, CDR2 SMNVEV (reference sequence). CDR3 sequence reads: CASSITLGPYYEQYF. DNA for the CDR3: TGTGCCAGCAGTATCACCCTGGGACCATACTACGAGCAGTACTTC.

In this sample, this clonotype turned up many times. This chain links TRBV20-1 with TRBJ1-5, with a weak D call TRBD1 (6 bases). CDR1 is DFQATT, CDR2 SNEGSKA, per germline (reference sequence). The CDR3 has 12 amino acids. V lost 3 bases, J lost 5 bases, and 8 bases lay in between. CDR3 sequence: CSASKGDQPQHF. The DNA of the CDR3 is TGCAGTGCTAGTAAGGGGGATCAGCCCCAGCATTTT.

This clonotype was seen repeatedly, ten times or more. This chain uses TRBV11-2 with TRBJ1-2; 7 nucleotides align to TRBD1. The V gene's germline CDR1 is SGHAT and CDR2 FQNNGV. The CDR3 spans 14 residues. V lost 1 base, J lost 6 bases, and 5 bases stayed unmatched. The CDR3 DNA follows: TGTGCCAGCAGCTTAGGACAGGGACCTCATGGCTACACCTTC. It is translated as CASSLGQGPHGYTF. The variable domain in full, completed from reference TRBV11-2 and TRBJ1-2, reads EAGVAQSPRYKIIEKRQSVAFWCNPISGHATLYWYQQILGQGPKLLIQFQNNGVVDDSQLPKDRFSAERLKGVDSTLKIQPAKLEDSAVYLCASSLGQGPHGYTFGSGTRLTVV.

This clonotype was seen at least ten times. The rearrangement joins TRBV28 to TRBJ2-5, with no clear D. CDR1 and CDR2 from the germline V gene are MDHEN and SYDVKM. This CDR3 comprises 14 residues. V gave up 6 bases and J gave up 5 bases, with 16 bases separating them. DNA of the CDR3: TGTGCCAGCAGCGGTTATCTGGATTGGGAGACCCAGTACTTC. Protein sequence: CASSGYLDWETQYF.

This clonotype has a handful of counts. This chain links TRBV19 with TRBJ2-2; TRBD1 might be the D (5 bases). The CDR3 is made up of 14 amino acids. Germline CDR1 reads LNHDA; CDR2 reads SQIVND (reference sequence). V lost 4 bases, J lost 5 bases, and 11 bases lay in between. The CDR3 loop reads CASSRKGQTGELFF. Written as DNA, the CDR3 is TGTGCCAGTAGTAGGAAGGGGCAAACCGGGGAGCTGTTTTTT.

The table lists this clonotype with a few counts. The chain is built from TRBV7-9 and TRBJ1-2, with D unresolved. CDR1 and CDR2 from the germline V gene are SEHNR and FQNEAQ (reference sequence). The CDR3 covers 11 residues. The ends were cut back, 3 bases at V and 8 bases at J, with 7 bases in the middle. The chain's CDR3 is CASSLATGYTF. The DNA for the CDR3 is TGTGCCAGCAGCTTGGCGACGGGCTACACCTTC.

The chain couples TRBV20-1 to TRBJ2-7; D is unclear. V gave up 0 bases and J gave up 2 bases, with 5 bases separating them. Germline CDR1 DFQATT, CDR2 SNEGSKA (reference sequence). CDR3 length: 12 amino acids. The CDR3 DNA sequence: TGCAGTGCTAGAGAAGACGCCTACGAGCAGTACTTC. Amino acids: CSAREDAYEQYF.

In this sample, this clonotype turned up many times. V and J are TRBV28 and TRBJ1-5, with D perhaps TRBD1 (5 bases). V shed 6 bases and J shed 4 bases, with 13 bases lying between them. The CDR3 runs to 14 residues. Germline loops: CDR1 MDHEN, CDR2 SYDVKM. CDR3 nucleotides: TGTGCCAGCAGCATGGGGGGGGAAAATCAGCCCCAGCATTTT. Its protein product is CASSMGGENQPQHF.

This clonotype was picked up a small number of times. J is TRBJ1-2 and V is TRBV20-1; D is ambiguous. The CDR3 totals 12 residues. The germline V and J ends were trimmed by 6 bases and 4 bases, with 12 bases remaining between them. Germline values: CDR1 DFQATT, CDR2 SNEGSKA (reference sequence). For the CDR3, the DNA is TGCAGTGCGAGCGGCGGCGGCTATGGCTACACCTTC. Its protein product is CSASGGGYGYTF.

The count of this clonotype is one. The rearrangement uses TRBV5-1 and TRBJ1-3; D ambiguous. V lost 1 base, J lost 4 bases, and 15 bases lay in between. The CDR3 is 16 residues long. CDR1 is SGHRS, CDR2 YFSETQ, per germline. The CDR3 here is CASSLPGRTGGNTIYF. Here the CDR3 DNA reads TGCGCCAGCAGCTTGCCCGGTCGAACTGGCGGAAACACCATATATTTT.

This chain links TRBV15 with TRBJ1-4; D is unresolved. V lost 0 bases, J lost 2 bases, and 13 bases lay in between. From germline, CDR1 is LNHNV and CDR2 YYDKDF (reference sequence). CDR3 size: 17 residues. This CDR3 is CATSRDGGYGTNEKLFF. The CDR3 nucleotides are TGTGCCACCAGCAGAGATGGAGGGTACGGGACTAATGAAAAACTGTTTTTT.